The sample holds many counts of the clone carrying this TCR beta chain. Trimming stripped 6 bases from V and 0 bases from J, with 12 bases between. In germline, CDR1 is LNHDA, CDR2 SQIVND (reference sequence). This CDR3 region has 15 residues. This record belongs to a study of breast tumors, draining lymph nodes, adjacent tissues. TCRdb redid the calling of the multiplex PCR reads with MiXCR, one entry per CDR3 protein. The sample gives about 140,000 distinct CDR3 sequences, 30% to 35% of which show up once; around 2.3% is in the top ten. Breast cancer patients provided tissue from their axillary draining lymph nodes.

Sequences were obtained from axillary lymph node tissue. The receptor's source is a female donor with breast cancer. Some clones in this sample may be carry-over from other donors' samples. The chain combines TRBV19 with TRBJ1-5; possible D gene TRBD1, 6 bases. The CDR3 is CASSMTGYSNQPQHF. CDR3 DNA: TGTGCCAGTAGCATGACAGGTTATAGCAATCAGCCCCAGCATTTT.